The TCR beta chain described here comes from a study of identical twins. Findings and caveats of the study: The authors noted that invariant MAIT and iNKT cells could partly confound zero-insertion analyses. Fewer insertions were carried by abundant cord blood beta clonotypes, but none was seen in memory repertoires.

Notes on this clonotype: Its antigen is undetermined.

Germline assignment: CDR1 SNHLY and CDR2 FYNNEI. This CDR3 has 13 amino acids. Only healthy Caucasians were included as donors. A universal primer binding site was introduced by template switching. The final cDNA contained unique molecular identifiers. In TCRdb, the 5' RACE reads were re-called with MiXCR into one record per CDR3 protein. The repertoire consists of roughly 1.6 million distinct CDR3 sequences, with roughly a third occurring once and the leading ten covering 0.27%. Sequences were obtained from cord blood. The rearrangement joins TRBV2 to TRBJ2-7; 7 positions agree with TRBD1. The end of the DNA fits TRBJ2-5 better, so the J call may be wrong. This clonotype was obtained from a newborn girl in good health. CDR3 bases: TGTGCCAGCTTGACAGGGCCCGGGGAGACCCAGTACTTC. This translates into CASLTGPGETQYF.